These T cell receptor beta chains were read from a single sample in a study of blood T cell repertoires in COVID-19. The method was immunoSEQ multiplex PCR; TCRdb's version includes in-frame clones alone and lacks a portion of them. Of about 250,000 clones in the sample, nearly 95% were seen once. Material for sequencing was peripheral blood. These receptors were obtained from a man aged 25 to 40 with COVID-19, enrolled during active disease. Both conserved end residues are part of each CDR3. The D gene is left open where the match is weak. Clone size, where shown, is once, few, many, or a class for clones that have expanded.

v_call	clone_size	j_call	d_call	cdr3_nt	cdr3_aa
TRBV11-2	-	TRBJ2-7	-	TGTGCCAGCAGCTTAGTCGGGTACGGGTCCTACGAGCAGTACTTC	CASSLVGYGSYEQYF
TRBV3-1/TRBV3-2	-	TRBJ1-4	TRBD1	TGTGCCAGCAGCCAAGACCCAGGGGGAGAAAAACTGTTTTTT	CASSQDPGGEKLFF
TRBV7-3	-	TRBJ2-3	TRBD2	TGTGCCAGCAGCTACAAGCGGGGAGAGGGCACAGATACGCAGTATTTT	CASSYKRGEGTDTQYF
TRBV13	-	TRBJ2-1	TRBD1	TGTGCCAGCAGCTTCGGACAGGGGGCTGGGAATGAGCAGTTCTTC	CASSFGQGAGNEQFF
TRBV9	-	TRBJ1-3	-	TGTGCCAGCAGCGTAGTAGAAAACACCATATATTTT	CASSVVENTIYF
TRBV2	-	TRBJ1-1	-	TGTGCCAGCTGCCTTCCCAGTATCGGAGGGACTGAAGCTTTCTTT	CASCLPSIGGTEAFF
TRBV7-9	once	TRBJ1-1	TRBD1	TGTGCCAGCAGACCGGGACAGGGGATACCTGAAGCTTTCTTT	CASRPGQGIPEAFF
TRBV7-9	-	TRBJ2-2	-	TGTGCCAGCAGCTTAGTCGAGGCGGGCACCGGGGAGCTGTTTTTT	CASSLVEAGTGELFF
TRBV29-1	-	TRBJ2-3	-	TGCAGCGGGGAGGACTCACCAAAAGATACGCAGTATTTT	CSGEDSPKDTQYF
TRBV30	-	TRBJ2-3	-	TGTGCCTGGACCGGTAGCACAGATACGCAGTATTTT	CAWTGSTDTQYF
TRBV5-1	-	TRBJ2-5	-	TGCGCCAGCAGCTTCGGACAGTCCCAAGAGACCCAGTACTTC	CASSFGQSQETQYF
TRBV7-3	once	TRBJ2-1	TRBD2	TGTGCCAGCAGCTTTACAGCGGGGCTTAACAATGAGCAGTTCTTC	CASSFTAGLNNEQFF
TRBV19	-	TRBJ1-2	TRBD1	TGTGCCAGTACCTTCCGGGACAGTGGCTACACCTTC	CASTFRDSGYTF
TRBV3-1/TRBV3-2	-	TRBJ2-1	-	TGTGCCAGCAGCCAAGGCGTGAATGAGCAGTTCTTC	CASSQGVNEQFF
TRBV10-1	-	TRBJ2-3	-	TGCGCCAGCAACAAGGACTATCTTGGGACGCAGTATTTT	CASNKDYLGTQYF
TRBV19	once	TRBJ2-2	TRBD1	TGTGCCAGTGGGAGGACAGGGATCTCCGGGGAGCTGTTTTTT	CASGRTGISGELFF
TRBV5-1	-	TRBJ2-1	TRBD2	TGCGCCAGCACCCCTAGCGGGGCCTACAATGAGCAGTTCTTC	CASTPSGAYNEQFF
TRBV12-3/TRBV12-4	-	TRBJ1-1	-	TGTGCCAGCAGTTTAAAAAGGGGCACTGAAGCTTTCTTT	CASSLKRGTEAFF
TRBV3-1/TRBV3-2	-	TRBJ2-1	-	TGTGCCAGCAGCCACTCGGGATGGGCTGTCTCTGAGCAGTTCTTC	CASSHSGWAVSEQFF
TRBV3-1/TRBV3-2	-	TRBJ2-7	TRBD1	TGTGCCAGCAGCCGTTCGACAGGGAACTACGAGCAGTACTTC	CASSRSTGNYEQYF
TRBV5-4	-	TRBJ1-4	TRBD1	TGTGCCAGCAGCCCGACAGGGGGGGGTGAAAAACTGTTTTTT	CASSPTGGGEKLFF
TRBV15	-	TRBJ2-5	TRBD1	TGTGCCACCAGCAGAGATCGGACAGGGCAAGAGACCCAGTACTTC	CATSRDRTGQETQYF
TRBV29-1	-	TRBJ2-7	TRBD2	TGCAGCGTCCTGACTAGCGGACCCTACGAGCAGTACTTC	CSVLTSGPYEQYF
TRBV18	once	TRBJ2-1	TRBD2	TGTGCCAGCTCACCTAGCGGGGGGTCTTACAATGAGCAGTTCTTC	CASSPSGGSYNEQFF
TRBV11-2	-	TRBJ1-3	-	TGTGCCAGCAGCTCGAGATCAGGGGAATGGTCTGGAAACACCATATATTTT	CASSSRSGEWSGNTIYF
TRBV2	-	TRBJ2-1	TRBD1	TGTGCCAGCGGACCGGGACAGCACTCCTACAATGAGCAGTTCTTC	CASGPGQHSYNEQFF
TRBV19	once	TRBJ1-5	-	TGTGCCAGTAGTAACCGACCTCAGGGGAGCAATCAGCCCCAGCATTTT	CASSNRPQGSNQPQHF
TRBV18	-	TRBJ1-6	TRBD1	TGTGCCAGCTCACTTGATGGGACAGATTATAATTCACCCCTCCACTTT	CASSLDGTDYNSPLHF